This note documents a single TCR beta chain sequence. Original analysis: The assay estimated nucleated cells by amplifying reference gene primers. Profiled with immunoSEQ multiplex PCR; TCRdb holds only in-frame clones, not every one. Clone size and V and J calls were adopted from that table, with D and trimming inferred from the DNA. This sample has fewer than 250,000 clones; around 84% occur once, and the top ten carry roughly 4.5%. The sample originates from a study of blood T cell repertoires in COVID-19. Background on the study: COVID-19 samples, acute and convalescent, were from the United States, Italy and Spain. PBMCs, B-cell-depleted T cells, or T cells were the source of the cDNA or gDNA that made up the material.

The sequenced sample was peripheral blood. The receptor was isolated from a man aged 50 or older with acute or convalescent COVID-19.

Here the CDR3 reads CASGLDRERTGELFF. CDR3 DNA sequence: TGTGCTAGTGGGTTAGACAGGGAGCGGACCGGGGAGCTGTTTTTT. The chain joins TRBV12-5 to TRBJ2-2, with 7 bases matching TRBD1. The CDR3 is made up of 15 amino acids. Germline V CDR1 and CDR2: LGHNT, FRNRAP. J lost 5 bases, V lost 6 bases, and 9 bases had no gene match.